This T cell receptor beta chain was obtained from a study of T cells after posttransplantation cyclophosphamide. Treatment was busulfan-fludarabine conditioning, a marrow graft, and cyclophosphamide on days +3 and +4. V was pared by 2 bases and J by 5 bases, with 13 bases of the junction left unmatched. Germline assignment: CDR1 SGHDN and CDR2 FVKESK. This CDR3 region has 17 residues. Generated by immunoSEQ multiplex PCR, the TCRdb table keeps only in-frame clones and is missing some. Of thousands of clones listed, roughly three quarters are singletons. This clone showed up just once. The chain is built from TRBV14 and TRBJ2-5; 8 nucleotides agree with TRBD2. Source: CD8+ T cells sorted from PBMCs, taken approximately 1,100 days after allogeneic stem cell transplant with posttransplant cyclophosphamide. This receptor was obtained from a female patient in her 40s who received an allogeneic stem cell transplant from a related donor, was CMV-positive, and had no GVHD. Some T cells may be provided by the graft donor. This chain's CDR3 is CASSQRSGGGRRETQYF. CDR3 DNA: TGTGCCAGCAGCCAAAGGTCCGGGGGGGGCAGGAGGGAGACCCAGTACTTC. Full variable domain (outside the CDR3, taken from reference TRBV14 and TRBJ2-5): EAGVTQFPSHSVIEKGQTVTLRCDPISGHDNLYWYRRVMGKEIKFLLHFVKESKQDESGMPNNRFLAERTGGTYSTLKVQPAELEDSGVYFCASSQRSGGGRRETQYFGPGTRLLVL.